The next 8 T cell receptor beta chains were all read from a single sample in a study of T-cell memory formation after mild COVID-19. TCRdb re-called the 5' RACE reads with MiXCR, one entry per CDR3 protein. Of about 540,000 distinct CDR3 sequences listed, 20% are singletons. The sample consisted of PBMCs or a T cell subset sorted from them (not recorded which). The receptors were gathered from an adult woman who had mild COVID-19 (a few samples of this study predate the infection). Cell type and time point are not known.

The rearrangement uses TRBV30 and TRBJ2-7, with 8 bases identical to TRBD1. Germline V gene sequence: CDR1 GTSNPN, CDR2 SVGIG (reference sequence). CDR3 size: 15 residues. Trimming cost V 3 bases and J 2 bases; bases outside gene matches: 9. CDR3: CAWSERQGRTYEQYF. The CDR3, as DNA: TGTGCCTGGAGCGAAAGACAGGGGCGAACCTACGAGCAGTACTTC.

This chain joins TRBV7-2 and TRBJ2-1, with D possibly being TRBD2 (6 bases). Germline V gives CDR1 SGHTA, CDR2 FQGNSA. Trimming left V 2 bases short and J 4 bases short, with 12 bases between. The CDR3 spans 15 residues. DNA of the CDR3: TGTGCCAGCAGCTTATCGGGAGTAAGGTACAATGAGCAGTTCTTC. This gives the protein CASSLSGVRYNEQFF.

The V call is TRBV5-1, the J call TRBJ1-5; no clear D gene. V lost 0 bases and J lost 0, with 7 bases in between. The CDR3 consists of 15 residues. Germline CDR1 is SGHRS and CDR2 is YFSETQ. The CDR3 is CASSLGTDSNQPQHF. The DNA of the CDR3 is TGCGCCAGCAGCTTGGGGACGGATAGCAATCAGCCCCAGCATTTT.

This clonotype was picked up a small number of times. CDR3: CASSETQDRPHTDTQYF. The CDR3 DNA sequence: TGTGCCAGCAGCGAGACCCAAGACAGGCCACACACAGATACGCAGTATTTT. The chain uses TRBV9 and TRBJ2-3; possibly TRBD1 for D (6 bases). The germline V and J ends were trimmed by 3 bases and 2 bases, with 19 bases remaining between them. Germline V gene sequence: CDR1 SGDLS, CDR2 YYNGEE. The CDR3 contains 17 residues.

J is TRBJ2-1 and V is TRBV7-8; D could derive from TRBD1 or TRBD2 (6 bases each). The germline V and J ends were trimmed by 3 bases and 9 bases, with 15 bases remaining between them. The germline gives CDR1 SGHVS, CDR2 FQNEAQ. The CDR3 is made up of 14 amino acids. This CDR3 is CASSLSEGGLEQFF. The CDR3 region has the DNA TGTGCCAGCAGCTTGAGCGAAGGGGGACTTGAGCAGTTCTTC.

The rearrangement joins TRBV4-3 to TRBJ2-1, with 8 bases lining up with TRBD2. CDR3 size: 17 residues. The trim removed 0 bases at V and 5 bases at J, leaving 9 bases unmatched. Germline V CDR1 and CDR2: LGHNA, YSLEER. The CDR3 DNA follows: TGCGCCAGCAGCCAAGATATGGAGCGGGAGCAAAACAATGAGCAGTTCTTC. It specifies CASSQDMEREQNNEQFF.

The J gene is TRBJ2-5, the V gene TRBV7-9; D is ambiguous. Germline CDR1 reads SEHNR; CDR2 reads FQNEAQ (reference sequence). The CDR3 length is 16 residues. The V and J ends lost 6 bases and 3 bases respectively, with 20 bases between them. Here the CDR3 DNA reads TGTGCCAGCAGAGGTCTCCCCAAAGGCTGGGAAGAGACCCAGTACTTC. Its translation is CASRGLPKGWEETQYF.

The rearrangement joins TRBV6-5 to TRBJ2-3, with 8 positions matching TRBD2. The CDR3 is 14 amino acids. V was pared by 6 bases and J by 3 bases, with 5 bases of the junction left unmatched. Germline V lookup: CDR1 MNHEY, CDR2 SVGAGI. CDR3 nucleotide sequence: TGTGCCAGCAGCCCGGGACTAGATACAGATACGCAGTATTTT. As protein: CASSPGLDTDTQYF.